This T cell receptor (beta chain) was recovered during a study of blood T cell repertoires in COVID-19. Looking at the study overall: T cells, B-cell-depleted T cells, or PBMCs provided the cDNA or gDNA that served as material.

The authors' processing: Using reference gene primer amplification, nucleated cell counts were estimated. The protocol was immunoSEQ multiplex PCR, while the TCRdb copy is restricted to in-frame clones and leaves out a portion. The V and J calls and clone size are taken from that table; D and trimming were inferred from the DNA. The data show approximately 160,000 clones, 90% seen once. Germline assignment: CDR1 LGHDT and CDR2 YNNKEL (reference sequence). V shed 2 bases and J shed 6 bases, with 13 bases lying between them. The CDR3 consists of 14 residues. Sequencing input: peripheral blood. The chain carries TRBV3-1 (or the pseudogene TRBV3-2) and TRBJ1-1; tentatively, D is TRBD1 (5 bases). This TCR derives from a man between 50 and 59 years old with acute or convalescent COVID-19. In DNA, the CDR3 is TGTGCCAGCAGCCAAACAGGAGTGGGCGCTGAAGCTTTCTTT. It specifies CASSQTGVGAEAFF.